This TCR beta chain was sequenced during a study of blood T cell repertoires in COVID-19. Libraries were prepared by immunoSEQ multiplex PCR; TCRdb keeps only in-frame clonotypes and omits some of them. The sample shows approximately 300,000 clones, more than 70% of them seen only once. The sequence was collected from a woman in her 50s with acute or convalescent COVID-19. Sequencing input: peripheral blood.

The CDR3 region is CASSSREYTDTQYF. The CDR3 DNA is TGTGCCAGCAGTTCGCGGGAATACACAGATACGCAGTATTTT. The genes are TRBV7-9 and TRBJ2-3; maybe TRBD2 (6 bases). CDR3 length: 14 amino acids. Germline-derived CDR1 and CDR2 are SEHNR and FQNEAQ (reference sequence). Trimming pared 6 bases from V and 2 bases from J, leaving 12 bases between.